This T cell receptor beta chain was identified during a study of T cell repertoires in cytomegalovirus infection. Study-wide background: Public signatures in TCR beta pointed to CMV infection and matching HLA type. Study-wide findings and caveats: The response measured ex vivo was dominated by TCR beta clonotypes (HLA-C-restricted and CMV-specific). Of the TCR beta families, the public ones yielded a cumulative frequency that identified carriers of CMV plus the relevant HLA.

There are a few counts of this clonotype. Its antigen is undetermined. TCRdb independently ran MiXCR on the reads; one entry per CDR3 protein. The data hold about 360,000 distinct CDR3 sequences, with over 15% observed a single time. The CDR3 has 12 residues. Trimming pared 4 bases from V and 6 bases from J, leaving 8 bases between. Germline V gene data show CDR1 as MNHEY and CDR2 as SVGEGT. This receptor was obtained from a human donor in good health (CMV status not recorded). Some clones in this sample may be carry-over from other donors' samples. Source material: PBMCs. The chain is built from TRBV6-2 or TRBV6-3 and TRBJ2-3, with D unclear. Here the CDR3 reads CASSSKTDTQYF. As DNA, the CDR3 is TGTGCCAGCAGTTCAAAAACGGATACGCAGTATTTT.